The 30 T cell receptor beta chains below all came from one sample that was sequenced in a study of blood T cell repertoires in COVID-19. Only in-frame clones appear in the TCRdb table, and some are missing; sequencing was by immunoSEQ multiplex PCR. The sample yields hundreds of thousands of clones, around 83% seen once. Sequencing input: peripheral blood. The receptor set was obtained from an older man with acute or convalescent COVID-19.

J is TRBJ1-1 and V is TRBV21-1. TRBV21-1 is recorded as a pseudogene. This CDR3 contains 18 residues. This CDR3 reads CASSTTGTLGSMNTEAFF. For the CDR3, the DNA is TGTGCCAGCAGCACCACCGGGACTTTAGGTAGTATGAACACTGAAGCTTTCTTT.

CDR3 sequence (DNA): TGTGCCAGTCCCTTTAGAGGCGGAGGGAACACCGGGGAGCTGTTTTTT. This gives the protein CASPFRGGGNTGELFF. The V gene is TRBV19, the J gene TRBJ2-2, with a tentative D call TRBD2 (5 bases). This CDR3 contains 16 residues. Trimming stripped 8 bases from V and 1 base from J, with 17 bases between. Germline assignment: CDR1 LNHDA and CDR2 SQIVND (reference sequence). Together with reference TRBV19 and TRBJ2-2, the CDR3 gives the full variable domain: DGGITQSPKYLFRKEGQNVTLSCEQNLNHDAMYWYRQDPGQGLRLIYYSQIVNDFQKGDIAEGYSVSREKKESFPLTVTSAQKNPTAFYLCASPFRGGGNTGELFFGEGSRLTVL.

V usage is TRBV5-6 and J usage is TRBJ2-7; 7 nucleotides line up with TRBD1. This CDR3 has 16 residues. V lost 3 bases, J lost 2 bases, and 11 bases stayed unmatched. Germline loops: CDR1 SGHDT, CDR2 YYEEEE. The CDR3 nucleotides read TGTGCCAGCAGCTCCACTTACAGGGGCGCCACCTACGAGCAGTACTTC. It yields the protein CASSSTYRGATYEQYF.

The chain is built from TRBV5-1 and TRBJ1-2; 9 bases are shared with TRBD1. In germline, CDR1 is SGHRS, CDR2 YFSETQ. Trimming took 4 bases from V and 2 from J; bases not matched to a gene: 12. This CDR3 contains 17 residues. In nucleotides, the CDR3 is TGCGCCAGCAGCACTCTTTCTTTGGGACAGGGAAACTATGGCTACACCTTC. Protein product: CASSTLSLGQGNYGYTF.

CDR3 bases: TGTGCCACCAGTGATCTCAGGGTATCTGGGAATGAGCAGTTCTTC. Its translation: CATSDLRVSGNEQFF. The V and J genes are TRBV24-1 and TRBJ2-1; D might be TRBD1 (5 bases). V shed 3 bases and J shed 7 bases, with 15 bases lying between them. Germline CDR1 and CDR2: KGHDR and SFDVKD. The CDR3 loop spans 15 amino acids.

V usage is TRBV3-1 (or the pseudogene TRBV3-2) and J usage is TRBJ2-7, with 8 bases lining up with TRBD1. J lost 3 bases, V lost 4 bases, and 8 bases had no gene match. Per germline, CDR1 LGHDT and CDR2 YNNKEL (reference sequence). The CDR3 sequence is 15 residues long. The CDR3 loop is CASSPSWDRYYEQYF. Written as DNA, the CDR3 is TGTGCCAGCAGCCCAAGTTGGGACAGGTACTACGAGCAGTACTTC.

This rearrangement joins TRBV9 to TRBJ2-2; 8 bases fit TRBD2. Germline V gene lookup returns CDR1 SGDLS and CDR2 YYNGEE. The CDR3 extends over 18 amino acids. V shed 3 bases, J shed 2 bases, and the junction held 12 bases outside the gene matches. The CDR3 reads CASSGTYSGKFNTGELFF. The CDR3 DNA sequence: TGTGCCAGCAGCGGGACATATAGCGGGAAATTTAACACCGGGGAGCTGTTTTTT.

The CDR3 loop reads CASSQEGTGFSYNEQFF. As DNA, the CDR3 is TGTGCCAGCAGCCAAGAGGGTACGGGGTTTAGCTACAATGAGCAGTTCTTC. V is TRBV4-2 and J is TRBJ2-1, with a weak D call TRBD2 (5 bases). The germline V and J ends were trimmed by 0 bases and 3 bases, with 15 bases remaining between them. CDR1 is LGHNA and CDR2 is YNFKEQ in the germline V gene. The CDR3 length is 17 residues.

The V gene is TRBV6-2 or TRBV6-3, the J gene TRBJ1-6; tentatively, D is TRBD1 (5 bases). There are 14 residues in the CDR3. The germline V and J ends were trimmed by 2 bases and 6 bases, with 8 bases remaining between them. The germline V gene has CDR1 MNHEY and CDR2 SVGEGT. The CDR3 sequence is CASSYVGGNSPLHF. The DNA of the CDR3 is TGTGCCAGCAGTTACGTGGGGGGTAATTCACCCCTCCACTTT.

The sample holds one count of this clone. The rearrangement links TRBV18 to TRBJ2-1; weak D call: TRBD1 (6 bases). The V and J ends lost 3 bases and 5 bases respectively, with 14 bases between them. Germline V CDR1 and CDR2: KGHSH, LQKENI. The CDR3 spans 15 residues. Here the CDR3 reads CASSPLLTGDNEQFF. The CDR3 DNA is TGTGCCAGCTCACCGCTCCTGACAGGTGACAATGAGCAGTTCTTC.

This clone was recorded a few times. The rearrangement joins TRBV3-1 (or the pseudogene TRBV3-2) to TRBJ2-7; TRBD1 aligns across 9 bases. This CDR3 is 16 amino acids long. The germline CDR1 and CDR2 sequences are LGHDT and YNNKEL (reference sequence). V trimming: 4 bases; J trimming: 6 bases; junction bases outside the gene matches: 13. CDR3 protein: CASSPHGQGRKSEQYF. The CDR3 nucleotides are TGTGCCAGCAGCCCGCATGGACAGGGGAGAAAGAGCGAGCAGTACTTC.

V is TRBV7-2 and J is TRBJ1-1, with 8 nucleotides matching TRBD1. CDR3 length: 14 amino acids. Germline values: CDR1 SGHTA, CDR2 FQGNSA. Losses at the gene ends were 4 bases for V and 6 bases for J; bases not matched to a gene: 7. The CDR3 bases are TGTGCCAGCAGCTCGACAGGGGCGACACCTGAAGCTTTCTTT. It specifies CASSSTGATPEAFF.

The chain employs TRBV5-1 and TRBJ2-5, with TRBD2 matching over 11 bases. The CDR3 contains 18 residues. Germline V gene lookup returns CDR1 SGHRS and CDR2 YFSETQ. Trimming removed 0 bases from V and 3 bases from J; junction bases left unmatched: 10. CDR3 sequence: CASSLAGGLAEGKETQYF. CDR3 sequence (DNA): TGCGCCAGCAGCTTGGCGGGGGGACTAGCGGAAGGAAAAGAGACCCAGTACTTC. Drawing the rest from reference TRBV5-1 and TRBJ2-5, the complete variable domain is KAGVTQTPRYLIKTRGQQVTLSCSPISGHRSVSWYQQTPGQGLQFLFEYFSETQRNKGNFPGRFSGRQFSNSRSEMNVSTLELGDSALYLCASSLAGGLAEGKETQYFGPGTRLLVL.

The chain carries TRBV2 and TRBJ1-3; 7 bases fit TRBD1. The CDR3 loop spans 16 amino acids. With 4 bases clipped from V and 0 bases from J, the junction kept 6 bases outside the gene matches. Germline CDR1 SNHLY, CDR2 FYNNEI. This CDR3 is CASSVSRDSSGNTIYF. As DNA, the CDR3 is TGTGCCAGCAGTGTGAGCCGGGACAGCTCTGGAAACACCATATATTTT. Full variable domain (rest looked up from reference TRBV2 and TRBJ1-3): EPEVTQTPSHQVTQMGQEVILRCVPISNHLYFYWYRQILGQKVEFLVSFYNNEISEKSEIFDDQFSVERPDGSNFTLKIRSTKLEDSAMYFCASSVSRDSSGNTIYFGEGSWLTVV.

This clone was seen once. The CDR3 DNA is TGTGCCATCAGTGAAGGGGCGACAGGAGGGGCCAACGTCCTGACTTTC. Encoded protein: CAISEGATGGANVLTF. J is TRBJ2-6 and V is TRBV10-3, with D maybe TRBD1 (6 bases). In germline, CDR1 is ENHRY, CDR2 SYGVKD. The CDR3 has 16 residues. V was cut by 3 bases and J by 4 bases, with 13 bases left in between.

The chain uses TRBV19 and TRBJ2-7; TRBD1 matches 7 bases. Germline V lookup: CDR1 LNHDA, CDR2 SQIVND (reference sequence). The ends lost 5 bases at V and 7 bases at J; junction bases unmatched: 5. The CDR3 loop spans 12 amino acids. In nucleotides, the CDR3 is TGTGCCAGTAGTCCTCGACAGGGAGAGCAGTACTTC. Translated, it gives CASSPRQGEQYF.

The J gene is TRBJ1-5, the V gene TRBV24-1; D remains unclear. Germline CDR1 is KGHDR and CDR2 is SFDVKD. This CDR3 has 14 residues. Trimming cost V 2 bases and J 9 bases, with 13 bases left between them. The CDR3 sequence is CATSDSPLGGPQHF. The CDR3 DNA reads as TGTGCCACCAGTGATTCCCCCCTTGGAGGGCCCCAGCATTTT.

The CDR3 here is CASRPDSYNSPLHF. CDR3 in DNA: TGTGCCAGTAGGCCAGACTCCTATAATTCACCCCTCCACTTT. The V call is TRBV19, the J call TRBJ1-6; no clear D. Trimming took off 6 bases at V and 0 bases at J, with 6 bases between the two ends. CDR1 and CDR2 (germline): LNHDA, SQIVND (reference sequence). There are 14 residues in the CDR3.

The chain couples TRBV9 to TRBJ1-5, with TRBD1 matching 7 bases. The trim removed 0 bases at V and 1 base at J, leaving 1 base unmatched. Germline CDR1 and CDR2: SGDLS and YYNGEE. The CDR3 runs 15 residues. For the CDR3, the DNA is TGTGCCAGCAGCGTAGGGGGACAGAGCAATCAGCCCCAGCATTTT. Translating it yields CASSVGGQSNQPQHF.

This clone was seen only a few times. The chain has TRBV5-4 and TRBJ2-1; weak D call: TRBD2 (6 bases). V lost 10 bases and J lost 0, with 14 bases in between. This CDR3 has 14 residues. Germline V gene sequence: CDR1 SGHNT, CDR2 YYREEE (reference sequence). CDR3 bases: TGTGCCTTCTCGGGGGAAGGCTCCTACAATGAGCAGTTCTTC. Translation: CAFSGEGSYNEQFF. The full variable domain, in which reference TRBV5-4 and TRBJ2-1 provide the parts outside the CDR3, is ETGVTQSPTHLIKTRGQQVTLRCSSQSGHNTVSWYQQALGQGPQFIFQYYREEENGRGNFPPRFSGLQFPNYSSELNVNALELDDSALYLCAFSGEGSYNEQFFGPGTRLTVL.

V gene TRBV6-2 or TRBV6-3 combines with J gene TRBJ1-1; TRBD1 is a possible D gene (5 bases). CDR1 MNHEY and CDR2 SVGEGT come from the germline V gene. This CDR3 contains 14 residues. The V end was cut by 4 bases, the J end by 5 bases, with 14 bases between. CDR3 protein: CASSFGTALTEAFF. The CDR3 nucleotides are TGTGCCAGCAGTTTCGGGACTGCACTTACTGAAGCTTTCTTT.

There are a few counts of this clone. V gene TRBV7-9 combines with J gene TRBJ1-4; 7 bases align to TRBD1. Unmatched junction bases numbered 6, after V lost 6 bases and J lost 5 bases. This CDR3 is built from 14 residues. CDR1 and CDR2 (germline): SEHNR, FQNEAQ (reference sequence). The CDR3 DNA follows: TGTGCCAGCAGGGGACGACAGGGAAATGAAAAACTGTTTTTT. Amino acid sequence: CASRGRQGNEKLFF.

This clone has just a few counts. The chain is built from TRBV9 and TRBJ1-6; 7 bases are a match to TRBD1. V was clipped by 1 base and J by 5 bases; unmatched bases: 3. Per the germline V gene, CDR1 is SGDLS and CDR2 is YYNGEE. The CDR3 covers 15 residues. CDR3 region: CASSVRDSHNSPLHF. The DNA for the CDR3 is TGTGCCAGCAGCGTAAGGGACAGCCATAATTCACCCCTCCACTTT. Full variable domain (remainder filled in from reference TRBV9 and TRBJ1-6): DSGVTQTPKHLITATGQRVTLRCSPRSGDLSVYWYQQSLDQGLQFLIQYYNGEERAKGNILERFSAQQFPDLHSELNLSSLELGDSALYFCASSVRDSHNSPLHFGNGTRLTVT.

The V gene is TRBV28, the J gene TRBJ1-2; 7 bases are shared with TRBD1. Germline trimming cut 7 bases from V and 5 bases from J; bases unmatched to any gene: 10. CDR1 and CDR2 from the germline V gene are MDHEN and SYDVKM. CDR3 length: 14 residues. The CDR3 region is CASKGGQLTYGYTF. CDR3 nucleotides: TGTGCCAGCAAAGGGGGACAGCTAACATATGGCTACACCTTC.

The CDR3, as DNA: TGTGCCAGTAGTGGACAGGTGAACACTGAAGCTTTCTTT. Translated: CASSGQVNTEAFF. The chain combines TRBV19 with TRBJ1-1; 7 nucleotides align to TRBD1. Germline V gives CDR1 LNHDA, CDR2 SQIVND (reference sequence). The CDR3 length is 13 residues. V shed 5 bases and J 0 bases; nucleotides not matched to a gene: 0.

The rearrangement joins TRBV30 to TRBJ1-2, with 7 bases fitting TRBD1. This CDR3 spans 13 amino acids. The germline gives CDR1 GTSNPN, CDR2 SVGIG (reference sequence). The V and J ends lost 3 bases and 4 bases, in that order; junction bases with no gene match: 5. CDR3 nucleotide sequence: TGTGCCTGGAGCGAGGGGGCTCCCTATGGCTACACCTTC. Translation gives CAWSEGAPYGYTF.

J is TRBJ2-2 and V is TRBV14; D ambiguous. Deletions cut 4 bases from V and 4 bases from J, with 10 bases between. CDR1 is SGHDN, CDR2 FVKESK, per germline. This CDR3 spans 14 amino acids. DNA for the CDR3: TGTGCCAGCAGCCGAGCCCCAAGCACCGGGGAGCTGTTTTTT. It is translated as CASSRAPSTGELFF.

The sample holds one count of this clone. The genes are TRBV6-6 and TRBJ1-3, with TRBD1 matching over 7 bases. Germline CDR1 and CDR2: MNHNY and SVGAGI (reference sequence). This CDR3 contains 16 residues. V lost 6 bases to trimming and J lost 0 bases; unmatched junction nucleotides: 8. The CDR3 sequence is CASRNSGQSSGNTIYF. Here the CDR3 DNA reads TGTGCCAGCAGGAACTCGGGACAGAGCTCTGGAAACACCATATATTTT.

The chain employs TRBV3-1 (or the pseudogene TRBV3-2) and TRBJ1-2; D gene uncertain. The CDR3 loop spans 19 amino acids. CDR1 is LGHDT, CDR2 YNNKEL, per germline (reference sequence). V was cut by 1 base and J by 0 bases, with 21 bases left in between. The CDR3 DNA sequence: TGTGCCAGCAGCCAAGGCGCCCAGGTTAATATTTACACTAACTATGGCTACACCTTC. It encodes CASSQGAQVNIYTNYGYTF.

The V call is TRBV24-1, the J call TRBJ1-4; 7 bases are shared with TRBD1. Germline CDR1 KGHDR, CDR2 SFDVKD. V shed 4 bases, J shed 3 bases, and the junction held 4 bases outside the gene matches. The CDR3 is 15 amino acids. This CDR3 is CATSDSGGANEKLFF. CDR3 DNA: TGTGCCACCAGTGACTCAGGGGGAGCTAATGAAAAACTGTTTTTT.